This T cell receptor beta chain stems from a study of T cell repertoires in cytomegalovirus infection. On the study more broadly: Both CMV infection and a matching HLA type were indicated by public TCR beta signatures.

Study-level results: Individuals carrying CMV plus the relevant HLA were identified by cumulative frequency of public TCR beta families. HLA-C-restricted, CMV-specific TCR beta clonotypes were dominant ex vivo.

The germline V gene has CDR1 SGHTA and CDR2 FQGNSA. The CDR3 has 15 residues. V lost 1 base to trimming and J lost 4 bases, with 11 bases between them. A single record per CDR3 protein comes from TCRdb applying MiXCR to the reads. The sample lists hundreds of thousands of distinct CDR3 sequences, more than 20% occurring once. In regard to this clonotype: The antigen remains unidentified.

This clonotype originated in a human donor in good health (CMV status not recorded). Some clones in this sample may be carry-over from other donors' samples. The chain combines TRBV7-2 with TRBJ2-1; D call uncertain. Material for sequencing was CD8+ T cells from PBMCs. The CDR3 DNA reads TGTGCCAGCAGCTTAGTCACAAACCAATACAATGAGCAGTTCTTC. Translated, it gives CASSLVTNQYNEQFF.